The T cell receptor (beta chain) described here comes from a study of T-cell reconstitution after alpha-beta-depleted transplantation in children. The library targeted TCRbeta and was prepared with unique molecular identifiers. Via MiXCR, TCRdb re-called the PCR reads, giving one row per CDR3 protein. The sample has just over 350,000 distinct CDR3 sequences; 13% are singletons. The CDR3 sequence is 14 residues long. J gave up 4 bases and V 3 bases, and 2 bases lay outside the gene matches. Germline V gene data show CDR1 as SGHNT and CDR2 as YYREEE (reference sequence). The sample consisted of PBMCs, taken from the stem cell graft. The receptor comes from a human donor who donated a stem cell graft to a child with Fanconi anemia. The chain has TRBV5-4 and TRBJ1-1, with 11 bases fitting TRBD1. The CDR3 bases are TGTGCCAGCAGCTCGGACAGGGGGCGCACTGAAGCTTTCTTT. Translated, it gives CASSSDRGRTEAFF.